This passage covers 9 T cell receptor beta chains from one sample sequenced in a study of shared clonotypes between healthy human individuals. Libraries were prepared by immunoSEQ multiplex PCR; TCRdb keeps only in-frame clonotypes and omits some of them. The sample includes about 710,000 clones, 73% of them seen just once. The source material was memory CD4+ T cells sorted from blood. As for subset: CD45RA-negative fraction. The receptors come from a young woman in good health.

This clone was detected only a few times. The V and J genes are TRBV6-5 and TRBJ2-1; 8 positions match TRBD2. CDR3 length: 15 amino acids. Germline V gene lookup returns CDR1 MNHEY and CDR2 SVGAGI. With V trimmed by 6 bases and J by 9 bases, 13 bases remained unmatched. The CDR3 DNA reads TGTGCCAGCAGGGGGGGGGTAGCGGGATTAGGTGAGCAGTTCTTC. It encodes CASRGGVAGLGEQFF.

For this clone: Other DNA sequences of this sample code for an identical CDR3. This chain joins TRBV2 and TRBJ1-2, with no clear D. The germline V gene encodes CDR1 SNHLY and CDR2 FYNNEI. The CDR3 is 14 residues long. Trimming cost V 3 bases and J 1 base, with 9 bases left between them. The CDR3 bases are TGTGCCAGCAGTGAGAGGCAAATTAACTATGGCTACACCTTC. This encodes CASSERQINYGYTF. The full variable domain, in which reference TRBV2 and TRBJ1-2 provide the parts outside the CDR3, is EPEVTQTPSHQVTQMGQEVILRCVPISNHLYFYWYRQILGQKVEFLVSFYNNEISEKSEIFDDQFSVERPDGSNFTLKIRSTKLEDSAMYFCASSERQINYGYTFGSGTRLTVV.

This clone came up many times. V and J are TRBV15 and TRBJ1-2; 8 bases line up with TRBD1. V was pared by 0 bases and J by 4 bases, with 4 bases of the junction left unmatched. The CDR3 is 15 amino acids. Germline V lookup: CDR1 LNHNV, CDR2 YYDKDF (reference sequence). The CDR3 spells CATSRDGTGRYGYTF. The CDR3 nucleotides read TGTGCCACCAGCAGAGATGGGACAGGTCGCTATGGCTACACCTTC.

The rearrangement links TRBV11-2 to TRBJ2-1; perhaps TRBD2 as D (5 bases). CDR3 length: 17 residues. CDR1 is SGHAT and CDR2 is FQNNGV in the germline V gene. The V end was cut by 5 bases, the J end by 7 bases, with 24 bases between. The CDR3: CASSPPEEAEVANEQFF. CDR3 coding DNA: TGTGCCAGCAGCCCCCCGGAAGAAGCGGAGGTGGCTAATGAGCAGTTCTTC.

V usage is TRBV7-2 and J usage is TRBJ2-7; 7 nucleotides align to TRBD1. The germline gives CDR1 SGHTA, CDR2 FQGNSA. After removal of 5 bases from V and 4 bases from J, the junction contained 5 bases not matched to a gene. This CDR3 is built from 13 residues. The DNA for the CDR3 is TGTGCCAGCAGCAAGGGGGACAGATACGAGCAGTACTTC. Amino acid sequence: CASSKGDRYEQYF. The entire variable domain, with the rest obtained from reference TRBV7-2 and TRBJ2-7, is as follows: GAGVSQSPSNKVTEKGKDVELRCDPISGHTALYWYRQSLGQGLEFLIYFQGNSAPDKSGLPSDRFSAERTGGSVSTLTIQRTQQEDSAVYLCASSKGDRYEQYFGPGTRLTVT.

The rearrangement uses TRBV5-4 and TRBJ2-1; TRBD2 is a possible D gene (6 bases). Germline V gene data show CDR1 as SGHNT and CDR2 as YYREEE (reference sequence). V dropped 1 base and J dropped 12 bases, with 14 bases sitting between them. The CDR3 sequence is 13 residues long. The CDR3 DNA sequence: TGTGCCAGCAGCTTGAATCCGGAGGGGCTGCAGTTCTTC. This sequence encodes CASSLNPEGLQFF.

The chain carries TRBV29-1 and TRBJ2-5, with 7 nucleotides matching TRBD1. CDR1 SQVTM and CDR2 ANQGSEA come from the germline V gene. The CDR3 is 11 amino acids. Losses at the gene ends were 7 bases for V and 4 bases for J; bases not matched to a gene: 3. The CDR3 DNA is TGCAGCGCCGACAGGGCAGAGACCCAGTACTTC. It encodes CSADRAETQYF.

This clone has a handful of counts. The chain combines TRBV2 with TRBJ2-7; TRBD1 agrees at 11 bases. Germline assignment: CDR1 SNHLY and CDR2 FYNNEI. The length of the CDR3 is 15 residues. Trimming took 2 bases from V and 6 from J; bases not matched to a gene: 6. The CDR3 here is CASSELGQGESEQYF. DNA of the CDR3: TGTGCCAGCAGTGAATTGGGACAGGGGGAGTCCGAGCAGTACTTC. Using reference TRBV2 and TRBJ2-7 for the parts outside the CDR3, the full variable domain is EPEVTQTPSHQVTQMGQEVILRCVPISNHLYFYWYRQILGQKVEFLVSFYNNEISEKSEIFDDQFSVERPDGSNFTLKIRSTKLEDSAMYFCASSELGQGESEQYFGPGTRLTVT.

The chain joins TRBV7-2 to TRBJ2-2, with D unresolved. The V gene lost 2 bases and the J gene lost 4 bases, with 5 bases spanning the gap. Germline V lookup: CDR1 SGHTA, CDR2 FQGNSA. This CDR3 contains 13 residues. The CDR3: CASSLLGTGELFF. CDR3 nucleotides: TGTGCCAGCAGCTTACTGGGCACCGGGGAGCTGTTTTTT.